These 13 T cell receptor beta chains share one sample of origin, sequenced in a study of blood T cell repertoires in COVID-19. TCRdb's copy holds only in-frame clones and misses some; the assay was immunoSEQ multiplex PCR. The sample records roughly 230,000 clones, under 90% being singletons. The specimen was peripheral blood. Receptors were obtained from a woman older than 75 with acute or convalescent COVID-19.

The chain employs TRBV25-1 and TRBJ1-2; D might be TRBD1 (5 bases). The CDR3 consists of 14 residues. V lost 5 bases and J lost 7, with 17 bases in between. Germline V gives CDR1 MGHDK, CDR2 SYGVNS. CDR3 nucleotide sequence: TGTGCCAGCAGTACCCGGGGGGGGGAAGCTGGCTACACCTTC. As protein: CASSTRGGEAGYTF.

V and J are TRBV19 and TRBJ1-1; TRBD1 aligns across 9 bases. Trimming removed 6 bases from V and 0 bases from J; junction bases left unmatched: 11. This CDR3 comprises 17 residues. Germline V lookup: CDR1 LNHDA, CDR2 SQIVND (reference sequence). CDR3 nucleotide sequence: TGTGCCAGTAGGGGGACAGGGTTGAGCGGCATGAACACTGAAGCTTTCTTT. It codes for CASRGTGLSGMNTEAFF.

The J gene is TRBJ2-1, the V gene TRBV9, with 7 bases fitting TRBD2. Germline loops: CDR1 SGDLS, CDR2 YYNGEE. CDR3 length equals 15 residues. The trim removed 0 bases at V and 4 bases at J, leaving 4 bases unmatched. The CDR3 DNA reads as TGTGCCAGCAGCGTAGCAGCGGGGATGTACAATGAGCAGTTCTTC. Its protein product is CASSVAAGMYNEQFF.

The CDR3 DNA is TGTGCCAGCAGCGCAGGGGTAACTGGAAACACCATATATTTT. It translates to CASSAGVTGNTIYF. The V gene is TRBV9, the J gene TRBJ1-3; D perhaps matches TRBD1 (6 bases). CDR1 is SGDLS, CDR2 YYNGEE, per germline. There are 14 residues in the CDR3. V lost 3 bases and J lost 2, with 9 bases in between. The full variable domain, with the rest looked up from reference TRBV9 and TRBJ1-3, is DSGVTQTPKHLITATGQRVTLRCSPRSGDLSVYWYQQSLDQGLQFLIQYYNGEERAKGNILERFSAQQFPDLHSELNLSSLELGDSALYFCASSAGVTGNTIYFGEGSWLTVV.

The CDR3 loop reads CSVEDRGQRSNEQFF. CDR3 DNA: TGCAGCGTTGAAGATCGGGGACAGAGGTCCAATGAGCAGTTCTTC. The chain has TRBV29-1 and TRBJ2-1, with 7 nucleotides matching TRBD1. Germline V gene lookup returns CDR1 SQVTM and CDR2 ANQGSEA. Unmatched junction bases numbered 8, after V lost 0 bases and J lost 6 bases. This CDR3 is 15 amino acids long.

This clone came up once. The chain employs TRBV7-9 and TRBJ2-5; D may be TRBD2 (6 bases). The germline gives CDR1 SEHNR, CDR2 FQNEAQ (reference sequence). Trimming took off 5 bases at V and 5 bases at J, with 9 bases between the two ends. CDR3 length equals 12 residues. CDR3 coding DNA: TGTGCCAGCAGCCGACTAGGTGAGACCCAGTACTTC. Translated, it gives CASSRLGETQYF.

The gene calls are TRBV12-3 or TRBV12-4 and TRBJ2-1; no definite D call. The CDR3 length is 13 residues. Trimming pared 8 bases from V and 9 bases from J, leaving 17 bases between. The CDR3 nucleotides read TGTGCCAGCGGTAACAGTTATTCGGTTGAGCAGTTCTTC. Its protein is CASGNSYSVEQFF.

J is TRBJ2-3 and V is TRBV9; D perhaps matches TRBD2 (6 bases). V was shortened by 1 base and J by 1 base, with 19 bases between the two germline ends. Germline V gene lookup returns CDR1 SGDLS and CDR2 YYNGEE. The CDR3 runs 18 residues. CDR3: CASSVSGGLALGTDTQYF. CDR3 nucleotides: TGTGCCAGCAGCGTAAGCGGAGGGTTAGCCCTGGGCACAGATACGCAGTATTTT.

In its sample, this clone was seen a few times. J is TRBJ1-2 and V is TRBV6-5; maybe TRBD1 (6 bases). Trimming stripped 5 bases from V and 4 bases from J, with 17 bases between. The CDR3 is made up of 15 amino acids. Germline V lookup: CDR1 MNHEY, CDR2 SVGAGI. The CDR3 protein is CASSPQDSLIYGYTF. For the CDR3, the DNA is TGTGCCAGCAGTCCCCAGGACAGCTTGATCTATGGCTACACCTTC.

V and J are TRBV14 and TRBJ1-2; D is perhaps TRBD1 (6 bases). The V and J ends lost 1 base and 5 bases respectively, with 8 bases between them. The CDR3 sequence is 13 residues long. Germline V gene lookup returns CDR1 SGHDN and CDR2 FVKESK. The CDR3 DNA is TGTGCCAGCAGCCAAGGAGGGGGTTATGGCTACACCTTC. Translating gives CASSQGGGYGYTF.

This chain's CDR3 is CASSASRQGTIYF. The CDR3 DNA reads TGTGCCAGCAGCGCCAGTCGACAGGGAACCATATATTTT. The chain recombines TRBV9 with TRBJ1-3; 7 nucleotides line up with TRBD1. Per the germline V gene, CDR1 is SGDLS and CDR2 is YYNGEE. The length of the CDR3 is 13 residues. V lost 3 bases, J lost 10 bases, and 7 bases stayed unmatched. The complete variable domain, with remaining parts taken from reference TRBV9 and TRBJ1-3, reads DSGVTQTPKHLITATGQRVTLRCSPRSGDLSVYWYQQSLDQGLQFLIQYYNGEERAKGNILERFSAQQFPDLHSELNLSSLELGDSALYFCASSASRQGTIYFGEGSWLTVV.

V usage is TRBV3-1 (or the pseudogene TRBV3-2) and J usage is TRBJ2-1; tentatively, D is TRBD2 (6 bases). The germline CDR1 and CDR2 sequences are LGHDT and YNNKEL (reference sequence). Trimming took 4 bases from V and 6 from J, leaving 7 bases between them. The CDR3 has 12 amino acids. CDR3 sequence (DNA): TGTGCCAGCAGCCCGGGGGTCAATGAGCAGTTCTTC. Translated: CASSPGVNEQFF.

The V and J genes are TRBV2 and TRBJ1-6; 7 positions match TRBD1. Germline lookup yields CDR1 SNHLY and CDR2 FYNNEI. Trimming took 4 bases from V and 9 from J; bases not matched to a gene: 9. This CDR3 comprises 15 residues. The DNA of the CDR3 is TGTGCCAGCAGTGTCGGGGACAGCCCGGCTTCACCCCTCCACTTT. This gives the protein CASSVGDSPASPLHF.